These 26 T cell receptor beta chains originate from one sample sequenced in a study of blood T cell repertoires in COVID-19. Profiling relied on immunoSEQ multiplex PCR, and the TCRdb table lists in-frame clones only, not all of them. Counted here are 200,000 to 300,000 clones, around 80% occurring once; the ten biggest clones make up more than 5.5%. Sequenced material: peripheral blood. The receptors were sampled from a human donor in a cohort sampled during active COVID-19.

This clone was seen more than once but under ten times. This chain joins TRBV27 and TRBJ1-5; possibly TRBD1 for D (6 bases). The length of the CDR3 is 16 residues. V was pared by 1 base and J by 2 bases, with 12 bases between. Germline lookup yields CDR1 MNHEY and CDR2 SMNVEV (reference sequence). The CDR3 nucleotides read TGTGCCAGCAGTTTATATACAGGGTCGGGCAATCAGCCCCAGCATTTT. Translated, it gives CASSLYTGSGNQPQHF.

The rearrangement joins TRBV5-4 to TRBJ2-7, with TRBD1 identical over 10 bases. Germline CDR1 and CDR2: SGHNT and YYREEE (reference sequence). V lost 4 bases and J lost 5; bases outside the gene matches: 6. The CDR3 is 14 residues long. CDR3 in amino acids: CASSPMGQGNEQYF. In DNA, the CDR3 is TGTGCCAGCAGCCCGATGGGACAGGGGAACGAGCAGTACTTC.

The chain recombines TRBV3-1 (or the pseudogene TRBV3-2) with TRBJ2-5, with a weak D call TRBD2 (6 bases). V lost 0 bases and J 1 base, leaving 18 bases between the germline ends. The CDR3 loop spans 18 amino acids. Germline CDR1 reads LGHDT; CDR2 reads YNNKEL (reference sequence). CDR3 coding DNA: TGTGCCAGCAGCCAAGAAGGGAGGAATGTAAACCTCCAAGAGACCCAGTACTTC. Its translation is CASSQEGRNVNLQETQYF.

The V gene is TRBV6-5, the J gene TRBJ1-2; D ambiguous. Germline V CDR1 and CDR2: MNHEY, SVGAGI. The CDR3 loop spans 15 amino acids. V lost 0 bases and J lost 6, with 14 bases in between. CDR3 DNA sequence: TGTGCCAGCAGTTACTCGTGGGCAGAGAAGAATGGCTACACCTTC. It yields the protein CASSYSWAEKNGYTF.

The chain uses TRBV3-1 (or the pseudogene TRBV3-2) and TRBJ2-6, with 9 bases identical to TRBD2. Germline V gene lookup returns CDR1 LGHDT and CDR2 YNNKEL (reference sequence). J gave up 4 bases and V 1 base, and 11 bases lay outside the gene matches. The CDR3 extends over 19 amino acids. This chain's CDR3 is CASSQGLAGVLGGANVLTF. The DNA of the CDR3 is TGTGCCAGCAGCCAAGGGTTAGCGGGAGTTCTGGGCGGGGCCAACGTCCTGACTTTC.

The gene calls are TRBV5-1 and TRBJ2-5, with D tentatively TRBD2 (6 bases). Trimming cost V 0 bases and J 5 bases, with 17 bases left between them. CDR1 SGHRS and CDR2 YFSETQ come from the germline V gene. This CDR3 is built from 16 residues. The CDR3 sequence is CASSLAGGGNEETQYF. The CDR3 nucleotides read TGCGCCAGCAGCTTGGCCGGGGGAGGAAATGAGGAGACCCAGTACTTC.

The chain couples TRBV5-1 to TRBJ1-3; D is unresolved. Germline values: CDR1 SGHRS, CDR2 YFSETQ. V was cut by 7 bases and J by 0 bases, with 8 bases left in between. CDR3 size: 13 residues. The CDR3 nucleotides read TGCGCCAGCGCAGACTTCTCTGGAAACACCATATATTTT. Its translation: CASADFSGNTIYF. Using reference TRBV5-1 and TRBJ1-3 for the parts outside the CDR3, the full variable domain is KAGVTQTPRYLIKTRGQQVTLSCSPISGHRSVSWYQQTPGQGLQFLFEYFSETQRNKGNFPGRFSGRQFSNSRSEMNVSTLELGDSALYLCASADFSGNTIYFGEGSWLTVV.

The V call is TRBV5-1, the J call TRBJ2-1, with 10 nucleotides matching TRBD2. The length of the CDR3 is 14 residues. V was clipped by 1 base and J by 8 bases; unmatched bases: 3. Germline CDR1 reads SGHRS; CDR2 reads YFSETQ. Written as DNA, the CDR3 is TGCGCCAGCAGCTTGATGAGCGGGAGGGATGAGCAGTTCTTC. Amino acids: CASSLMSGRDEQFF.

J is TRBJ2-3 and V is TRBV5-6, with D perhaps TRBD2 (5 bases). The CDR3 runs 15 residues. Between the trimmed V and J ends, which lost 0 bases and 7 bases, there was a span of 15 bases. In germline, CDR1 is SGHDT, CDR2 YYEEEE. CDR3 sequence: CASSLERGATNTQYF. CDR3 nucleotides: TGTGCCAGCAGCTTGGAACGGGGAGCAACTAATACGCAGTATTTT.

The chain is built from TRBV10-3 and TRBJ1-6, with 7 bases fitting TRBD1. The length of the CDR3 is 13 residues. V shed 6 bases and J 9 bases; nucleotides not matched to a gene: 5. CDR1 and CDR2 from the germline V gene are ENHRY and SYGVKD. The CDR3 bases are TGTGCCATCAGCTCAGGGGGACGTTCACCCCTCCACTTT. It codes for CAISSGGRSPLHF.

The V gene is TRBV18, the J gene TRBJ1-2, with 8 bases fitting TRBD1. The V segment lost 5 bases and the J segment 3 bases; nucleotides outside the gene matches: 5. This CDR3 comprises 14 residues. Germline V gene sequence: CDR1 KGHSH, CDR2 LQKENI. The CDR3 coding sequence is TGTGCCAGCTCAAAGACAGGGGAAGACTATGGCTACACCTTC. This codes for CASSKTGEDYGYTF.

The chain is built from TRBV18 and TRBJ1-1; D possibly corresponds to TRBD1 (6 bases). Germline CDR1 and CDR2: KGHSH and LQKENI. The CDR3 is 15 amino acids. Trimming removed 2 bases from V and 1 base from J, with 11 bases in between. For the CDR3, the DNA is TGTGCCAGCTCACCAAGCAGGGGCCGGAACACTGAAGCTTTCTTT. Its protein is CASSPSRGRNTEAFF.

The CDR3 is CATRGTGNSPLHF. CDR3 nucleotide sequence: TGTGCCACCCGAGGGACAGGGAATTCACCCCTCCACTTT. The V call is TRBV15, the J call TRBJ1-6; 9 positions agree with TRBD1. Trimming removed 8 bases from V and 7 bases from J; junction bases left unmatched: 3. Germline assignment: CDR1 LNHNV and CDR2 YYDKDF (reference sequence). The CDR3 is made up of 13 amino acids.

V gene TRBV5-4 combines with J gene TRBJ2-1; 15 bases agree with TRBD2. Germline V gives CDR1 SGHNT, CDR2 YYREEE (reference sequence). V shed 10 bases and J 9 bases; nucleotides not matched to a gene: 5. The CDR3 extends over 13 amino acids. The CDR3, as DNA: TGTGCCGTTGGACTAGCGGGAGGGGGTGAGCAGTTCTTC. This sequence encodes CAVGLAGGGEQFF.

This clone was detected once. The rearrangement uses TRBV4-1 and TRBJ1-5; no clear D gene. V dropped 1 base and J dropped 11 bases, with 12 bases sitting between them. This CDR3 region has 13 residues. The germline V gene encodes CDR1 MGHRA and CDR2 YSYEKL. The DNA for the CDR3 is TGCGCCAGCAGCCAAGCCCTTAGGGAGTCCCAGCATTTT. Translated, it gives CASSQALRESQHF.

The CDR3 region is CASSLEGQGKIVNTEAFF. The CDR3 DNA is TGTGCCAGCAGCTTAGAAGGTCAGGGGAAGATTGTGAACACTGAAGCTTTCTTT. The V and J genes are TRBV11-2 and TRBJ1-1; D perhaps matches TRBD1 (6 bases). The CDR3 length is 18 residues. Germline V gene sequence: CDR1 SGHAT, CDR2 FQNNGV. V lost 0 bases to trimming and J lost 0 bases, with 17 bases between them.

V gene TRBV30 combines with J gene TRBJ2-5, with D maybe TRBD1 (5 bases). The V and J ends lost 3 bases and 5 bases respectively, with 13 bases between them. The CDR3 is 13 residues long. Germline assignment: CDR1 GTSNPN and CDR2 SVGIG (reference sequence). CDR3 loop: CAWSGHSGETQYF. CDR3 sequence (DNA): TGTGCCTGGAGCGGGCATTCAGGGGAGACCCAGTACTTC.

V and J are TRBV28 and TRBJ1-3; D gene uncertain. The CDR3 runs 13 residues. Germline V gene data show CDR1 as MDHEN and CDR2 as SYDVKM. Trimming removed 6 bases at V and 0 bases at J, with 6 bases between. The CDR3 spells CASRESSGNTIYF. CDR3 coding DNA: TGTGCCAGCAGAGAGAGCTCTGGAAACACCATATATTTT.

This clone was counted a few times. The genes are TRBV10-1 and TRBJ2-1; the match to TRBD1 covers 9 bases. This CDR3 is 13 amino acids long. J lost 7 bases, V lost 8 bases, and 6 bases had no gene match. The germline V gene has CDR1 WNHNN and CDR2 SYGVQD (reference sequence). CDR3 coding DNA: TGCGCCAGCGGGACAGGGATGGTAAATGAGCAGTTCTTC. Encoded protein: CASGTGMVNEQFF.

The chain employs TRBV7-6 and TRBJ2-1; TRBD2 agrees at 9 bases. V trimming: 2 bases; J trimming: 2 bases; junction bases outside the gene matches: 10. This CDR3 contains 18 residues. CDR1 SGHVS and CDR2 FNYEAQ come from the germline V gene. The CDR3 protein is CASSLTPWASGAYNEQFF. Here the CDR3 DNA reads TGTGCCAGCAGCTTAACCCCCTGGGCTAGCGGGGCCTACAATGAGCAGTTCTTC.

The CDR3 nucleotides read TGCGCCAGCAGCCCCTCCGGGACAGGGAGGAACAATGAGCAGTTCTTC. Protein sequence: CASSPSGTGRNNEQFF. This chain links TRBV5-1 with TRBJ2-1, with 9 bases that match TRBD1. J gave up 5 bases and V 4 bases, and 10 bases lay outside the gene matches. Germline V CDR1 and CDR2: SGHRS, YFSETQ. This CDR3 spans 16 amino acids. Supplemented by reference TRBV5-1 and TRBJ2-1, the full variable domain reads KAGVTQTPRYLIKTRGQQVTLSCSPISGHRSVSWYQQTPGQGLQFLFEYFSETQRNKGNFPGRFSGRQFSNSRSEMNVSTLELGDSALYLCASSPSGTGRNNEQFFGPGTRLTVL.

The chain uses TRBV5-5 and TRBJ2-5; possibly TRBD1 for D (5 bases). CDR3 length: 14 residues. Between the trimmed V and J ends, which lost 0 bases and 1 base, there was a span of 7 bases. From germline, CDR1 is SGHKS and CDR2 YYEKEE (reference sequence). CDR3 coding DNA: TGTGCCAGCAGCTTGGCTGACAGCCAAGAGACCCAGTACTTC. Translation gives CASSLADSQETQYF.

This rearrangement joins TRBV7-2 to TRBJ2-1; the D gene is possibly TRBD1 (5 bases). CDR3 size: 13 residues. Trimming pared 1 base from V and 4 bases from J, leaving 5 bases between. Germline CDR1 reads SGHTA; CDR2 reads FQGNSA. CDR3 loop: CASSLGQYNEQFF. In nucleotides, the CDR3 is TGTGCCAGCAGCTTAGGACAGTACAATGAGCAGTTCTTC. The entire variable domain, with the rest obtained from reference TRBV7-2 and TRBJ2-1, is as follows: GAGVSQSPSNKVTEKGKDVELRCDPISGHTALYWYRQSLGQGLEFLIYFQGNSAPDKSGLPSDRFSAERTGGSVSTLTIQRTQQEDSAVYLCASSLGQYNEQFFGPGTRLTVL.

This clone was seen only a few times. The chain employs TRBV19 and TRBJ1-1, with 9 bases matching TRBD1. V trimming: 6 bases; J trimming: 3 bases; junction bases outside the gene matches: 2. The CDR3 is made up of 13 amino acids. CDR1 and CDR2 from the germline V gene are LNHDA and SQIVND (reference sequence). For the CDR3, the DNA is TGTGCCAGTAGAAGGGACAGGGACACTGAAGCTTTCTTT. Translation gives CASRRDRDTEAFF.

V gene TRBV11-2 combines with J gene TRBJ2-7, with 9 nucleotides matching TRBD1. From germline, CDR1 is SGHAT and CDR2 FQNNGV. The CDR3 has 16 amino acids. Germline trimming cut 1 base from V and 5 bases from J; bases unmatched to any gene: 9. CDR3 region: CASSLVTGQGNDEQYF. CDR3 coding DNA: TGTGCCAGCAGCTTAGTCACTGGACAGGGGAACGACGAGCAGTACTTC.

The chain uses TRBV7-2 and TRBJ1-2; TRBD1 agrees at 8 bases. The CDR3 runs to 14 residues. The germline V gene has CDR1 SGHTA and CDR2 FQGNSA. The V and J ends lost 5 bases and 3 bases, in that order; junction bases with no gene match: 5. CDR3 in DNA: TGTGCCAGCAGCACCCGGACAGGGTACTATGGCTACACCTTC. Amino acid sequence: CASSTRTGYYGYTF.